These 27 T cell receptor beta chains originate from one sample sequenced in a study of T cell responses to AZD1222 COVID-19 vaccine. Here immunoSEQ multiplex PCR was the method, and the copy in TCRdb shows in-frame clones only, minus some. The profile covers 140,000 to 150,000 clones, with about 93% appearing a single time and over 8% taken by the ten largest. The specimen comprised peripheral blood, sampled on day 0 of AZD1222 vaccination. Source of these receptors: an adult in good health.

This chain joins TRBV23-1 and TRBJ1-5; a possible D gene is TRBD1 (5 bases). TRBV23-1 is placed among ORFs of uncertain function. V dropped 8 bases and J dropped 5 bases, with 25 bases sitting between them. The CDR3 extends over 17 amino acids. The CDR3 region is CASVPGPGGEVDQPQHF. The CDR3 nucleotides are TGCGCCAGCGTCCCGGGCCCGGGGGGGGAGGTTGATCAGCCCCAGCATTTT.

This chain links TRBV2 with TRBJ2-3; D unresolved. Trimming removed 5 bases from V and 2 bases from J, with 5 bases in between. Germline V gives CDR1 SNHLY, CDR2 FYNNEI. The CDR3 sequence is 12 residues long. The CDR3: CASSQNTDTQYF. The CDR3 DNA reads as TGTGCCAGCAGTCAAAACACAGATACGCAGTATTTT.

The chain couples TRBV6-1 to TRBJ1-2; no firm D call. The CDR3 sequence is 15 residues long. Germline CDR1 and CDR2: MNHNS and SASEGT. The V end was cut by 1 base, the J end by 5 bases, with 14 bases between. Here the CDR3 DNA reads TGTGCCAGCAGTGAAGAACCTGGCGGATTTTATGGCTACACCTTC. As protein: CASSEEPGGFYGYTF.

The genes are TRBV4-2 and TRBJ1-2, with D possibly being TRBD1 (5 bases). The germline V gene has CDR1 LGHNA and CDR2 YNFKEQ. Trimming removed 1 base from V and 10 bases from J, with 19 bases in between. This CDR3 region has 15 residues. The chain's CDR3 is CASSQVREGPRSYTF. The CDR3 bases are TGTGCCAGCAGCCAAGTGAGAGAGGGACCCCGTTCCTACACCTTC.

The chain links TRBV28 to TRBJ1-1, with D maybe TRBD1 (5 bases). Trimming left V 5 bases short and J 4 bases short, with 14 bases between. The CDR3 totals 14 residues. Germline CDR1 and CDR2: MDHEN and SYDVKM. CDR3 bases: TGTGCCAGCAGTACCCCTGGCAGGGTCACTGAAGCTTTCTTT. Translation gives CASSTPGRVTEAFF.

The chain recombines TRBV5-4 with TRBJ1-2; perhaps TRBD1 as D (5 bases). The CDR3 runs 15 residues. The V gene lost 4 bases and the J gene lost 6 bases, with 19 bases spanning the gap. Germline-derived CDR1 and CDR2 are SGHNT and YYREEE (reference sequence). CDR3 nucleotide sequence: TGTGCCAGCAGCCTGATAGGTGGCAGGGATGATGGCTACACCTTC. Amino acid sequence: CASSLIGGRDDGYTF.

This chain joins TRBV7-2 and TRBJ2-6; D gene uncertain. The CDR3 is 18 amino acids. Germline CDR1 and CDR2: SGHTA and FQGNSA. With 6 bases removed from V and 1 base from J, the gap between germline ends came to 19 bases. The CDR3 DNA sequence: TGTGCCAGCAGTTTTCAGATGGTTGGGCCGTCTGGGGCCAACGTCCTGACTTTC. Its translation is CASSFQMVGPSGANVLTF.

The table lists this clone with a few counts. This chain joins TRBV7-8 and TRBJ1-2, with 7 bases lining up with TRBD1. This CDR3 spans 14 amino acids. V dropped 5 bases and J dropped 6; count of bases not matched to a gene: 9. Germline values: CDR1 SGHVS, CDR2 FQNEAQ. The DNA of the CDR3 is TGTGCCAGCAGCACTGGACAGGCTCGAAATGGCTACACCTTC. Translated: CASSTGQARNGYTF.

The chain recombines TRBV6-2 or TRBV6-3 with TRBJ1-5; possible D gene TRBD1, 6 bases. The germline gives CDR1 MNHEY, CDR2 SVGEGT. CDR3 size: 15 residues. V dropped 6 bases and J dropped 3 bases, with 15 bases sitting between them. In DNA, the CDR3 is TGTGCCAGCAGCAGACACGGGGACAACAATCAGCCCCAGCATTTT. Protein product: CASSRHGDNNQPQHF.

This clone was counted a single time. The chain couples TRBV18 to TRBJ2-1, with a possible D match to TRBD1 (5 bases). The CDR3 has 16 amino acids. CDR1 and CDR2 from the germline V gene are KGHSH and LQKENI. V was pared by 6 bases and J by 0 bases, with 15 bases between. The CDR3 here is CASSLTAKNSYNEQFF. Written as DNA, the CDR3 is TGTGCCAGCTCGTTGACAGCGAAAAACTCCTACAATGAGCAGTTCTTC.

The V call is TRBV3-1 (or the pseudogene TRBV3-2), the J call TRBJ1-1; no reliable D call. Per germline, CDR1 LGHDT and CDR2 YNNKEL (reference sequence). This CDR3 is 13 amino acids long. V was clipped by 9 bases and J by 4 bases, with 15 bases between them. The CDR3 coding sequence is TGTGCCAGACCCGTTCGGCTGCTCACTGAAGCTTTCTTT. Amino acids: CARPVRLLTEAFF.

The chain recombines TRBV7-2 with TRBJ1-5, with D uncertain. Looked up from germline, CDR1 is SGHTA and CDR2 is FQGNSA. With 5 bases removed from V and 5 bases from J, the gap between germline ends came to 22 bases. CDR3 length equals 17 residues. DNA for the CDR3: TGTGCCAGCAGCCGGGCTGCGTTCAGGAGCAGGTATCAGCCCCAGCATTTT. This translates into CASSRAAFRSRYQPQHF.

The chain links TRBV10-3 to TRBJ2-2; 8 bases agree with TRBD1. CDR3 length: 14 amino acids. Germline CDR1 reads ENHRY; CDR2 reads SYGVKD. V shed 2 bases and J 8 bases; nucleotides not matched to a gene: 4. The DNA for the CDR3 is TGTGCCATCAGTGAGGGACAGGGTAGTGGGGAGCTGTTTTTT. It yields the protein CAISEGQGSGELFF.

This clone was observed a few times. This sequence joins TRBV18 and TRBJ1-2; 7 positions match TRBD1. The CDR3 totals 17 residues. After removal of 3 bases from V and 4 bases from J, the junction contained 14 bases not matched to a gene. Germline-derived CDR1 and CDR2 are KGHSH and LQKENI. CDR3 DNA sequence: TGTGCCAGCTCACCGCCGCTCAGCCGACAGGGATCCTATGGCTACACCTTC. This encodes CASSPPLSRQGSYGYTF. Combining the CDR3 with reference TRBV18 and TRBJ1-2 gives the whole variable domain NAGVMQNPRHLVRRRGQEARLRCSPMKGHSHVYWYRQLPEEGLKFMVYLQKENIIDESGMPKERFSAEFPKEGPSILRIQQVVRGDSAAYFCASSPPLSRQGSYGYTFGSGTRLTVV.

The V gene is TRBV11-2, the J gene TRBJ1-4, with TRBD1 matching 10 bases. This CDR3 has 14 residues. The V segment lost 5 bases and the J segment 7 bases; nucleotides outside the gene matches: 4. The V gene's germline CDR1 is SGHAT and CDR2 FQNNGV. CDR3 coding DNA: TGTGCCAGCAGCCGAGGACAGGGGGGTGAAAAACTGTTTTTT. Translation: CASSRGQGGEKLFF.

This rearrangement joins TRBV3-1 (or the pseudogene TRBV3-2) to TRBJ1-4, with a weak D call TRBD1 (5 bases). This CDR3 has 15 residues. With 4 bases removed from V and 2 bases from J, the gap between germline ends came to 11 bases. CDR1 and CDR2 (germline): LGHDT, YNNKEL (reference sequence). The CDR3 nucleotides are TGTGCCAGCAGCCCACCGGGACTGACTAATGAAAAACTGTTTTTT. Protein: CASSPPGLTNEKLFF.

The chain uses TRBV28 and TRBJ1-5; D unclear. The CDR3 is made up of 14 amino acids. CDR1 is MDHEN and CDR2 is SYDVKM in the germline V gene. The V end lost 7 bases, the J end lost 5 bases, and 15 bases lay between the germline ends. The CDR3 here is CASTLWGVDQPQHF. The CDR3, as DNA: TGTGCCAGCACCCTATGGGGTGTTGATCAGCCCCAGCATTTT.

The chain employs TRBV5-4 and TRBJ2-3, with D tentatively TRBD2 (5 bases). The V and J ends lost 0 bases and 2 bases respectively, with 16 bases between them. CDR1 is SGHNT, CDR2 YYREEE, per germline (reference sequence). This CDR3 has 17 residues. CDR3 in DNA: TGTGCCAGCAGCTTGGCCGTTCAGAGGGCATCCACAGATACGCAGTATTTT. This codes for CASSLAVQRASTDTQYF. Supplemented by reference TRBV5-4 and TRBJ2-3, the full variable domain reads ETGVTQSPTHLIKTRGQQVTLRCSSQSGHNTVSWYQQALGQGPQFIFQYYREEENGRGNFPPRFSGLQFPNYSSELNVNALELDDSALYLCASSLAVQRASTDTQYFGPGTRLTVL.

The genes are TRBV4-2 and TRBJ1-2; maybe TRBD1 (6 bases). This CDR3 has 16 residues. Germline V gene sequence: CDR1 LGHNA, CDR2 YNFKEQ. Trimming cost V 1 base and J 3 bases, with 15 bases left between them. The CDR3, as DNA: TGTGCCAGCAGCCAAGGTGGGGGCCGGCTGGACTATGGCTACACCTTC. It translates to CASSQGGGRLDYGYTF.

The J gene is TRBJ1-4, the V gene TRBV3-1 (or the pseudogene TRBV3-2); D uncertain. The CDR3 is 14 amino acids. Germline CDR1 and CDR2: LGHDT and YNNKEL (reference sequence). Trimming stripped 0 bases from V and 8 bases from J, with 10 bases between. In nucleotides, the CDR3 is TGTGCCAGCAGCCAAGAACGCAGGTTCGAAAAACTGTTTTTT. Its translation is CASSQERRFEKLFF.

The rearrangement links TRBV5-4 to TRBJ2-3; 9 bases are shared with TRBD1. CDR1 is SGHNT, CDR2 YYREEE, per germline (reference sequence). This CDR3 comprises 17 residues. After removal of 4 bases from V and 5 bases from J, the junction contained 14 bases not matched to a gene. The CDR3 reads CASSQNGGTGWKDTQYF. CDR3 bases: TGTGCCAGCAGCCAGAATGGTGGGACAGGGTGGAAAGATACGCAGTATTTT.

This clone was detected once. This chain uses TRBV2 with TRBJ1-6; a weak D match, TRBD1 (6 bases). CDR3 length: 14 amino acids. Between the trimmed V and J ends, which lost 7 bases and 8 bases, there was a span of 15 bases. Germline V lookup: CDR1 SNHLY, CDR2 FYNNEI. The CDR3 coding sequence is TGTGCCAGCATCCTGGACAGATTGGATTCACCCCTCCACTTT. Translated, it gives CASILDRLDSPLHF. Full variable domain (missing parts from reference TRBV2 and TRBJ1-6): EPEVTQTPSHQVTQMGQEVILRCVPISNHLYFYWYRQILGQKVEFLVSFYNNEISEKSEIFDDQFSVERPDGSNFTLKIRSTKLEDSAMYFCASILDRLDSPLHFGNGTRLTVT.

V and J are TRBV28 and TRBJ1-2, with D unresolved. V shed 3 bases and J shed 2 bases, with 7 bases lying between them. CDR3 size: 13 residues. Germline CDR1 MDHEN, CDR2 SYDVKM. The CDR3 reads CASSFSENYGYTF. The CDR3 region has the DNA TGTGCCAGCAGTTTTTCTGAGAACTATGGCTACACCTTC.

This chain joins TRBV2 and TRBJ1-5; no definite D call. This CDR3 comprises 12 residues. V was pared by 6 bases and J by 10 bases, with 13 bases between. The germline gives CDR1 SNHLY, CDR2 FYNNEI. CDR3 bases: TGTGCCAGCAGCGGAGAACTTCACCCCCAGCATTTT. Translation: CASSGELHPQHF.

This chain joins TRBV6-5 and TRBJ2-1, with no clear D. In germline, CDR1 is MNHEY, CDR2 SVGAGI. CDR3 length: 12 amino acids. Trimming stripped 6 bases from V and 5 bases from J, with 8 bases between. The CDR3 loop is CASSPRDNEQFF. CDR3 in DNA: TGTGCCAGCAGCCCACGGGACAATGAGCAGTTCTTC.

V usage is TRBV18 and J usage is TRBJ2-2; 8 positions agree with TRBD2. Germline-derived CDR1 and CDR2 are KGHSH and LQKENI. V dropped 1 base and J dropped 6; count of bases not matched to a gene: 4. The CDR3 sequence is 15 residues long. The CDR3 bases are TGTGCCAGCTCACCACGGCTAGCGGGTCCCGGGGAGCTGTTTTTT. Encoded protein: CASSPRLAGPGELFF.

J is TRBJ1-4 and V is TRBV5-5, with TRBD1 as a possible D gene (5 bases). Trimming removed 3 bases from V and 4 bases from J, with 10 bases in between. This CDR3 is built from 14 residues. Per germline, CDR1 SGHKS and CDR2 YYEKEE (reference sequence). CDR3 DNA: TGTGCCAGCAGCTGGCAGGGATATAATGAAAAACTGTTTTTT. It yields the protein CASSWQGYNEKLFF.